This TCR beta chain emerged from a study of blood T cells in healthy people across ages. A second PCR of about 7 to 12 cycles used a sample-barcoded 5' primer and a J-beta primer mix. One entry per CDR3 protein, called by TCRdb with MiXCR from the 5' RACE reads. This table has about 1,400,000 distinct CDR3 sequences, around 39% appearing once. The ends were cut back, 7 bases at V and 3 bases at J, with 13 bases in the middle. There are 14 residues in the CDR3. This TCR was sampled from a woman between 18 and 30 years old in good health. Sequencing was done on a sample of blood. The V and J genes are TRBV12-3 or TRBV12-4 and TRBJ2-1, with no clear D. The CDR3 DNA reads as TGTGCCAGCATTTTTCTACTACACTACAATGAGCAGTTCTTC. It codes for CASIFLLHYNEQFF.